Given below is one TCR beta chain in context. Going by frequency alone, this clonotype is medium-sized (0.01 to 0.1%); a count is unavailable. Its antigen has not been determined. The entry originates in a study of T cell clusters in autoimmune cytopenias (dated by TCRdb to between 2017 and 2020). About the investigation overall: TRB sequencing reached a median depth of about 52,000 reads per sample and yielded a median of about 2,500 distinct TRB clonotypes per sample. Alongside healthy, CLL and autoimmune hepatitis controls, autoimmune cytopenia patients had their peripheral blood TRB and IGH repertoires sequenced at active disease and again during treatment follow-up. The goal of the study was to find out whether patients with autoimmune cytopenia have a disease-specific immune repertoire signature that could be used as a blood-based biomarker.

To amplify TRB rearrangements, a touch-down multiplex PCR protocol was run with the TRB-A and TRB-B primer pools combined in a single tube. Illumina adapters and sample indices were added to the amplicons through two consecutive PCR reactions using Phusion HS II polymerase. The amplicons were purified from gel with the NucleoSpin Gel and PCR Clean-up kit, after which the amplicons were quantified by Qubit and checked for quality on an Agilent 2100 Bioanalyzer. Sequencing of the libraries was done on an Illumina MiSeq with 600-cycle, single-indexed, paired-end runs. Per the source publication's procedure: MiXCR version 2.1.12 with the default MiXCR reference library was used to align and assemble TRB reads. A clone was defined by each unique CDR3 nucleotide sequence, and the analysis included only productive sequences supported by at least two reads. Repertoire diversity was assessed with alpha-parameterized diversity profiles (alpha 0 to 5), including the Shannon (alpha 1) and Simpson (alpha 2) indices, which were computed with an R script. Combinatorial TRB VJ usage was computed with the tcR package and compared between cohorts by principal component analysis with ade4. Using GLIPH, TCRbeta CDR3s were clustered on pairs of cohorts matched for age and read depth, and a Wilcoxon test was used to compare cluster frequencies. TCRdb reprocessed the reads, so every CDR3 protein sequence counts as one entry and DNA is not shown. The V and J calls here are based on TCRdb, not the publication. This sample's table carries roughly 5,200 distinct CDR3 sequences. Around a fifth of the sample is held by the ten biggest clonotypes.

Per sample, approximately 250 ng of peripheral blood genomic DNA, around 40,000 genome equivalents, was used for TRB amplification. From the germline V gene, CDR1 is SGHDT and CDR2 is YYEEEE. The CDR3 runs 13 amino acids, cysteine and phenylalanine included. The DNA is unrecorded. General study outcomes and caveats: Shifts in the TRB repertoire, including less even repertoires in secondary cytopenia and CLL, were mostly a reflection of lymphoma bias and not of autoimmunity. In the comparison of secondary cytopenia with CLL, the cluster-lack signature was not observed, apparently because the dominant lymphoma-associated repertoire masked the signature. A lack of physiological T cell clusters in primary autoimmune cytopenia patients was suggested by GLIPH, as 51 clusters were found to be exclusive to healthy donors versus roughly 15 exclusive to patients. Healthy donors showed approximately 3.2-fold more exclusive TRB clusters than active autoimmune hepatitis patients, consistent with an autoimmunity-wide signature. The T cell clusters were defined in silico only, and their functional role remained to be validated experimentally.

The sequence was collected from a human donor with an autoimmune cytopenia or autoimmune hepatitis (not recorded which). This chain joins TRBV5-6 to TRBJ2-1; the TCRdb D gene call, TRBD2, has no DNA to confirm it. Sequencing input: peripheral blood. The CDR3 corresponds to CASSLRASPEQFF.